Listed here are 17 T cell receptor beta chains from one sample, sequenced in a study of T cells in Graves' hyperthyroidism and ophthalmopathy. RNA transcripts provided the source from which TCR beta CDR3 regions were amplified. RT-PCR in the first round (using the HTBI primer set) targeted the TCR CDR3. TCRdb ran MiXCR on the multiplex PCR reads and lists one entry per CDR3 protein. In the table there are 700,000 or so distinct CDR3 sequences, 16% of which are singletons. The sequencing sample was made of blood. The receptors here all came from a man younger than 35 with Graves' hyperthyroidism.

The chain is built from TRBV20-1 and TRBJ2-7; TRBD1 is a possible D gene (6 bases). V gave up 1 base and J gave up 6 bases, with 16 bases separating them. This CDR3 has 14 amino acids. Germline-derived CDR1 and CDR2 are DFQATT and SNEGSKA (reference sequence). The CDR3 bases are TGCAGTGCTAGAGCCGGCGCCAGGGGACCCGAGCAGTACTTC. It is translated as CSARAGARGPEQYF.

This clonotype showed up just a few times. CDR3 sequence (DNA): TGTGCCAGCACCCTGGGACGGGACCAAAACCTTATAGCGGAGAAGAGCACAGATACGCAGTATTTT. Translated: CASTLGRDQNLIAEKSTDTQYF. The chain is built from TRBV7-8 and TRBJ2-3; possibly TRBD2 for D (6 bases). The CDR3 is made up of 22 amino acids. Germline V gene sequence: CDR1 SGHVS, CDR2 FQNEAQ. The V and J ends lost 7 bases and 0 bases respectively, with 35 bases between them.

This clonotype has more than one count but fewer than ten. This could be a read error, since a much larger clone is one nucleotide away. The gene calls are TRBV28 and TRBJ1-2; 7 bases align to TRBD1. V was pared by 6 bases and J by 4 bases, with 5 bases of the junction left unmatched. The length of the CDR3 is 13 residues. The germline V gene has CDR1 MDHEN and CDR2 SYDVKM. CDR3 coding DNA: TGTGCCAGCAGCCAGGGGGGCGCCTATGGCTACACCTTC. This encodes CASSQGGAYGYTF.

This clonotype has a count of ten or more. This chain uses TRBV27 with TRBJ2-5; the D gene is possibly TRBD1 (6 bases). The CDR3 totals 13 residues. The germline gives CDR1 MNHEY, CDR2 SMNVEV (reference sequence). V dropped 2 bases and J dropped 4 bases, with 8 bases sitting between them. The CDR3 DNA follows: TGTGCCAGCAGTTTAATAGGGGGAGAGACCCAGTACTTC. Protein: CASSLIGGETQYF.

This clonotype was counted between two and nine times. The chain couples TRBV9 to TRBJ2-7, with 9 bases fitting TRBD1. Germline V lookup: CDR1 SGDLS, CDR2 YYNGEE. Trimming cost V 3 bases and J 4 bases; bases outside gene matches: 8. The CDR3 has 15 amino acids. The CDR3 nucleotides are TGTGCCAGCAGCGCACAAGCCGGGACAGGGTACGAGCAGTACTTC. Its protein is CASSAQAGTGYEQYF.

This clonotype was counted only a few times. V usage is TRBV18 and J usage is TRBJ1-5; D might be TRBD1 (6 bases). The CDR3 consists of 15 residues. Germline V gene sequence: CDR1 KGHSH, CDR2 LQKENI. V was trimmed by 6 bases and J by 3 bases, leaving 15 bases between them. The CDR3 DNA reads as TGTGCCAGCTCGAGGACAGCTGGTTCCAATCAGCCCCAGCATTTT. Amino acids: CASSRTAGSNQPQHF.

This CDR3 reads CATSTSGTSGRAKFF. CDR3 in DNA: TGTGCCACCAGCACCTCCGGGACTAGCGGGAGGGCCAAGTTCTTC. The chain couples TRBV15 to TRBJ2-1; 16 bases fit TRBD2. After removal of 4 bases from V and 14 bases from J, the junction contained 8 bases not matched to a gene. The germline V gene encodes CDR1 LNHNV and CDR2 YYDKDF (reference sequence). The CDR3 has 15 residues.

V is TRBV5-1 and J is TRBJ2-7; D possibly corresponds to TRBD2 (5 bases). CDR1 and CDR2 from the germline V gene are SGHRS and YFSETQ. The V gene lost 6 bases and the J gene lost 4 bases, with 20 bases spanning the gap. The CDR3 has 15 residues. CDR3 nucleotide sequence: TGCGCCAGCATCCCCGGGGATCGCCCTCAATACGAGCAGTACTTC. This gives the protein CASIPGDRPQYEQYF.

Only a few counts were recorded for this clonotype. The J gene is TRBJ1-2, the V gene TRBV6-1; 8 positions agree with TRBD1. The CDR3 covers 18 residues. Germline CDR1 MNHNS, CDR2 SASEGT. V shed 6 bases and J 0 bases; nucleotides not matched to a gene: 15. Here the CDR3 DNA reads TGTGCCAGCAGGGGAGTCCCGGGACAGGCCCAAGCTAACTATGGCTACACCTTC. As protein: CASRGVPGQAQANYGYTF.

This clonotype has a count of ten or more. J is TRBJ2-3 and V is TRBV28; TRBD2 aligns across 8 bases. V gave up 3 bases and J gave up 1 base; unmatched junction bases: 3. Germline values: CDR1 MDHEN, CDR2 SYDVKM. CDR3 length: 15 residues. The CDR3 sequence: CASSFAGGRTDTQYF. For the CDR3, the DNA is TGTGCCAGCAGTTTCGCGGGAGGACGCACAGATACGCAGTATTTT.

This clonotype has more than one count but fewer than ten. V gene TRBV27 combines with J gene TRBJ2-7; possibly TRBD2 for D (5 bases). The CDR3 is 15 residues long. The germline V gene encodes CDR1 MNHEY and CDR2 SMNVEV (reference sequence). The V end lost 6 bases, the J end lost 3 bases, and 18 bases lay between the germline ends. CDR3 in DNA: TGTGCCAGCAGGCGATCGGGTAGAGGGAACTACGAGCAGTACTTC. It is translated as CASRRSGRGNYEQYF.

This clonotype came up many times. This CDR3 is CASSLTAAYTDTQYF. The CDR3 bases are TGTGCCAGCAGCTTAACAGCCGCGTACACAGATACGCAGTATTTT. V and J are TRBV11-2 and TRBJ2-3; D gene ambiguous. This CDR3 region has 15 residues. Germline V gene data show CDR1 as SGHAT and CDR2 as FQNNGV. Deletions cut 2 bases from V and 2 bases from J, with 11 bases between.

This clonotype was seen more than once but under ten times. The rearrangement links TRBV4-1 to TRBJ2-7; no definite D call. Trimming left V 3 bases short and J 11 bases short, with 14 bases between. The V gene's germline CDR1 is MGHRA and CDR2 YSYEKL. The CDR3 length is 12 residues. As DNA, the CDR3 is TGCGCCAGCAGCCACCCCCTGGACCAGAAGTACTTC. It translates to CASSHPLDQKYF.

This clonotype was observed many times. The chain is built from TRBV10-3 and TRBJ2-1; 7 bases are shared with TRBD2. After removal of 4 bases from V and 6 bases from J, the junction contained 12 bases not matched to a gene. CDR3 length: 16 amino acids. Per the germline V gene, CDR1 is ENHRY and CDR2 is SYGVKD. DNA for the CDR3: TGTGCCATCAGTGGGAGGGTGCGGGAGAAGGGCAATGAGCAGTTCTTC. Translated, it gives CAISGRVREKGNEQFF.

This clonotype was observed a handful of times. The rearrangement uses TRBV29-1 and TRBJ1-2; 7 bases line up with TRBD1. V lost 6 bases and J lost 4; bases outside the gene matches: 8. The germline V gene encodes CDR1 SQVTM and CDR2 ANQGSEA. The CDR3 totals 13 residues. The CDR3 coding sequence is TGCAGCGTAGTACAGGGGATCGGCTATGGCTACACCTTC. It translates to CSVVQGIGYGYTF.

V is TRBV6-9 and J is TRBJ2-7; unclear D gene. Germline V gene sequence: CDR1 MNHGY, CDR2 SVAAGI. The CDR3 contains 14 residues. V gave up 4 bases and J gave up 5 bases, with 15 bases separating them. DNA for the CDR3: TGTGCCAGCAGTTGGTCCCTAGAGGATAACGAGCAGTACTTC. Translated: CASSWSLEDNEQYF.

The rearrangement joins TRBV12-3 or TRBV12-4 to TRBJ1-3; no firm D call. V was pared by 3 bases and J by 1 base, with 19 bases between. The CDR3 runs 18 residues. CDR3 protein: CASSFGLIRTGSGNTIYF. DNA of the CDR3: TGTGCCAGCAGTTTTGGATTGATAAGGACCGGGTCTGGAAACACCATATATTTT.